The rows below give T cell receptor beta chains drawn from one sample of a study of T cell changes during pregnancy in multiple sclerosis. The assay was immunoSEQ multiplex PCR, and TCRdb's table has in-frame clones only and misses some. The data hold 100,000 to 110,000 clones, with approximately 92% observed a single time. The sample here was peripheral blood, taken after pregnancy. Receptor source: a female donor with multiple sclerosis, enrolled in a pregnancy study. CDR3s include the opening cysteine and the closing phenylalanine or tryptophan. D genes are given only for firm matches. Clone size appears in some rows only: once, few, many, or a class for an expanded clone.

>NA|TRBJ2-3|NA|13|TRBV28
CASSPNIADTQYF
TGTGCCAGCAGTCCCAACATTGCAGATACGCAGTATTTT
>NA|TRBJ2-1|NA|12|TRBV7-6
CASSSWPNEQFF
TGTGCCAGCAGCTCCTGGCCCAATGAGCAGTTCTTC
>TRBD1|TRBJ2-7|NA|14|TRBV29-1
CSAGTGGLTYEQYF
TGCAGCGCCGGGACAGGAGGATTAACCTACGAGCAGTACTTC
>TRBD1|TRBJ2-7|NA|15|TRBV10-3
CAINTGTGGFYEQYF
TGTGCCATCAACACCGGGACAGGGGGATTTTACGAGCAGTACTTC
>NA|TRBJ1-2|NA|14|TRBV6-4
CASSSTTGTIIDTF
TGTGCCAGCAGTTCCACAACCGGGACAATTATCGACACCTTC
>TRBD2|TRBJ2-2|NA|15|TRBV7-8
CASSRTGTSPGELFF
TGTGCCAGCAGCAGAACCGGGACTAGCCCCGGGGAGCTGTTTTTT
>TRBD1|TRBJ1-6|few|15|TRBV19
CASRDLTGGRSPLHF
TGTGCCAGTAGGGATTTGACAGGGGGTCGTTCACCCCTCCACTTT
>NA|TRBJ2-7|NA|13|TRBV27
CASSKTTGLEQYF
TGTGCCAGCAGTAAAACGACAGGACTCGAGCAGTACTTC
>TRBD2|TRBJ2-7|NA|15|TRBV11-1
CASSILAGGSYEQYF
TGTGCCAGCAGCATCCTAGCGGGGGGTTCCTACGAGCAGTACTTC
>NA|TRBJ2-1|NA|15|TRBV28
CASSLSRDFYNEQFF
TGTGCCAGCAGCCTAAGCAGGGACTTCTACAATGAGCAGTTCTTC
>TRBD1|TRBJ1-1|NA|14|TRBV7-9
CASSPRQGNTEAFF
TGTGCCAGCAGCCCCCGACAGGGGAACACTGAAGCTTTCTTT
>TRBD2|TRBJ2-5|NA|14|TRBV28
CASSTSGRRETQYF
TGTGCCAGCAGTACTAGCGGGAGGAGGGAGACCCAGTACTTC
>TRBD2|TRBJ2-1|NA|15|TRBV4-3
CASSQERGGYNEQFF
TGCGCCAGCAGCCAAGAGCGGGGGGGCTACAATGAGCAGTTCTTC
>TRBD1|TRBJ2-3|NA|17|TRBV28
CASSLPTTGWSTDTQYF
TGTGCCAGCAGTTTACCCACGACAGGGTGGAGCACAGATACGCAGTATTTT
>NA|TRBJ2-7|NA|13|TRBV4-3
CASSQYGGHEQYF
TGCGCCAGCAGCCAATACGGGGGGCACGAGCAGTACTTC
>TRBD1|TRBJ1-6|NA|13|TRBV12-5
CASGSRGNSPLHF
TGTGCTAGTGGTTCCAGGGGGAATTCACCCCTCCACTTT
>TRBD1|TRBJ2-7|NA|14|TRBV27
CASRGGTGLYEQYF
TGTGCCAGCAGAGGCGGGACAGGGTTGTACGAGCAGTACTTC
>NA|TRBJ2-5|NA|16|TRBV5-6
CASSLLGRGAQETQYF
TGTGCCAGCAGCTTGTTAGGTCGGGGAGCCCAAGAGACCCAGTACTTC
>TRBD1|TRBJ1-5|NA|14|TRBV5-8
CASSFTGGNQPQHF
TGTGCCAGCAGCTTTACAGGGGGCAATCAGCCCCAGCATTTT
>NA|TRBJ1-4|NA|13|TRBV29-1
CSALQGKGEKLFF
TGCAGCGCCTTGCAGGGGAAGGGAGAAAAACTGTTTTTT